The 30 T cell receptor beta chains in this list originate from one sample, sequenced in a study of PD-1 blockade in classical Hodgkin lymphoma. Data came from immunoSEQ multiplex PCR; TCRdb stores just in-frame clones and leaves some out. Of tens of thousands of clones in the sample, 81% were seen once. Time point here: cycle 4 day 1 (C4D1), after five to seven weeks of nivolumab. With no exception, relapse followed autologous stem cell transplantation in all patients, and brentuximab vedotin exposure varied. Here the sequenced sample was peripheral blood mononuclear cells (PBMCs), taken before the fourth cycle of nivolumab. Receptors were obtained from a human donor with classical Hodgkin lymphoma.

This CDR3 reads CASSGQINQPQHF. The CDR3 DNA reads TGTGCCAGCAGCGGACAGATCAATCAGCCCCAGCATTTT. The chain couples TRBV6-5 to TRBJ1-5; D may be TRBD1 (6 bases). Germline V gene lookup returns CDR1 MNHEY and CDR2 SVGAGI. V lost 6 bases to trimming and J lost 3 bases, with 9 bases between them. The CDR3 extends over 13 amino acids.

This rearrangement joins TRBV28 to TRBJ2-2; TRBD1 might be the D (5 bases). With 3 bases removed from V and 3 bases from J, the gap between germline ends came to 11 bases. Germline loops: CDR1 MDHEN, CDR2 SYDVKM. This CDR3 region has 15 residues. The CDR3 loop reads CASSLAQTDTGELFF. CDR3 DNA sequence: TGTGCCAGCAGTTTGGCACAGACAGACACCGGGGAGCTGTTTTTT.

The gene calls are TRBV7-2 and TRBJ2-5; TRBD1 agrees at 9 bases. The ends lost 4 bases at V and 4 bases at J; junction bases unmatched: 4. CDR3 length: 14 residues. Looked up from germline, CDR1 is SGHTA and CDR2 is FQGNSA. Here the CDR3 reads CASSSGQGGETQYF. In DNA, the CDR3 is TGTGCCAGCAGCTCGGGACAGGGAGGAGAGACCCAGTACTTC. The full variable domain, in which reference TRBV7-2 and TRBJ2-5 provide the parts outside the CDR3, is GAGVSQSPSNKVTEKGKDVELRCDPISGHTALYWYRQSLGQGLEFLIYFQGNSAPDKSGLPSDRFSAERTGGSVSTLTIQRTQQEDSAVYLCASSSGQGGETQYFGPGTRLLVL.

This chain uses TRBV29-1 with TRBJ2-1; either TRBD1 or TRBD2 may supply D (5 bases each). V lost 8 bases to trimming and J lost 6 bases, with 20 bases between them. This CDR3 has 14 amino acids. Germline CDR1 and CDR2: SQVTM and ANQGSEA. In DNA, the CDR3 is TGCAGCCCCCCAATCAGGGTTCGGGGCAATGAGCAGTTCTTC. Amino acid sequence: CSPPIRVRGNEQFF.

The chain employs TRBV9 and TRBJ2-5, with TRBD1 as a possible D gene (6 bases). The CDR3 length is 14 residues. Between the trimmed V and J ends, which lost 4 bases and 5 bases, there was a span of 15 bases. In germline, CDR1 is SGDLS, CDR2 YYNGEE. The CDR3 loop reads CASSPWLGAETQYF. The CDR3 coding sequence is TGTGCCAGCAGCCCGTGGTTGGGGGCGGAGACCCAGTACTTC.

The table lists this clone with a few counts. The V and J genes are TRBV14 and TRBJ1-6, with no clear D. V lost 1 base, J lost 5 bases, and 6 bases lay in between. The CDR3 runs 14 residues. Germline CDR1 is SGHDN and CDR2 is FVKESK. Here the CDR3 DNA reads TGTGCCAGCAGCCAAGTCGAAAATAATTCACCCCTCCACTTT. It codes for CASSQVENNSPLHF.

This chain joins TRBV12-5 and TRBJ1-2, with 8 bases lining up with TRBD1. This CDR3 has 14 residues. Germline CDR1 is LGHNT and CDR2 is FRNRAP. The V segment lost 2 bases and the J segment 6 bases; nucleotides outside the gene matches: 5. The CDR3 DNA follows: TGTGCTAGTGGTTTGCTGACAGGGGCACATGGCTACACCTTC. It encodes CASGLLTGAHGYTF.

The table lists this clone with a count of one. The chain has TRBV19 and TRBJ2-1; a possible D gene is TRBD2 (5 bases). Trimming stripped 5 bases from V and 12 bases from J, with 11 bases between. The CDR3 covers 11 residues. CDR1 LNHDA and CDR2 SQIVND come from the germline V gene (reference sequence). Written as DNA, the CDR3 is TGTGCCAGTAGTTCTCTAGCAGGGCAGTTCTTC. This codes for CASSSLAGQFF.

The V call is TRBV7-9, the J call TRBJ2-5, with 7 bases matching TRBD1. The CDR3 has 14 residues. The ends lost 5 bases at V and 3 bases at J; junction bases unmatched: 6. Germline V gives CDR1 SEHNR, CDR2 FQNEAQ (reference sequence). The CDR3 DNA follows: TGTGCCAGCAGCCACAGGGGCGAGAAAGAGACCCAGTACTTC. It translates to CASSHRGEKETQYF.

The chain recombines TRBV2 with TRBJ1-5, with D uncertain. V lost 9 bases to trimming and J lost 5 bases, with 14 bases between them. Germline V gene lookup returns CDR1 SNHLY and CDR2 FYNNEI. This CDR3 has 13 residues. The CDR3 spells CARPPLRYQPQHF. In DNA form, the CDR3 reads TGTGCCAGACCCCCCTTGCGCTATCAGCCCCAGCATTTT.

The chain carries TRBV7-9 and TRBJ1-4, with D possibly TRBD1 on 5 matching bases. CDR1 and CDR2 from the germline V gene are SEHNR and FQNEAQ (reference sequence). V was trimmed by 5 bases and J by 3 bases, leaving 22 bases between them. This CDR3 spans 18 amino acids. The CDR3 reads CASSPWGGIGEANEKLFF. DNA for the CDR3: TGTGCCAGCAGCCCCTGGGGGGGTATTGGTGAGGCTAATGAAAAACTGTTTTTT.

The chain joins TRBV5-1 to TRBJ2-3; D is ambiguous. This CDR3 is built from 15 residues. Trimming left V 0 bases short and J 0 bases short, with 8 bases between. The germline V gene encodes CDR1 SGHRS and CDR2 YFSETQ. The DNA of the CDR3 is TGCGCCAGCAGCTTGGGCCCATACAGCACAGATACGCAGTATTTT. As protein: CASSLGPYSTDTQYF.

This chain connects TRBV5-1 to TRBJ1-1; 7 bases match TRBD1. The ends lost 4 bases at V and 1 base at J; junction bases unmatched: 7. The CDR3 length is 15 residues. The V gene's germline CDR1 is SGHRS and CDR2 YFSETQ. The CDR3, as DNA: TGCGCCAGCAGCGCCAGGGGGTCTCAGAACACTGAAGCTTTCTTT. Protein product: CASSARGSQNTEAFF.

CDR3 DNA: TGTGCCAGCAGCTGGGACAGGGAGGTCTCCGGAAAACTGTTTTTT. It codes for CASSWDREVSGKLFF. This chain links TRBV5-8 with TRBJ1-4; TRBD1 aligns across 9 bases. Losses at the gene ends were 3 bases for V and 10 bases for J; bases not matched to a gene: 10. The CDR3 has 15 residues. Germline V gene sequence: CDR1 SGHTS, CDR2 YDEGEE.

This clone was seen a single time. V and J are TRBV10-3 and TRBJ2-1; 8 positions match TRBD2. The germline V gene has CDR1 ENHRY and CDR2 SYGVKD. The ends lost 7 bases at V and 5 bases at J; junction bases unmatched: 7. The CDR3 length is 14 residues. CDR3: CAINHRGGNNEQFF. The CDR3 nucleotides are TGTGCCATCAATCATCGGGGGGGCAACAATGAGCAGTTCTTC.

The rearrangement links TRBV2 to TRBJ1-2; D uncertain. Germline loops: CDR1 SNHLY, CDR2 FYNNEI. The CDR3 length is 13 residues. The V end lost 7 bases, the J end lost 8 bases, and 17 bases lay between the germline ends. In DNA form, the CDR3 reads TGTGCCAGCACCAAGTGGGCTGAAAGAGGCTACACCTTC. The encoded protein is CASTKWAERGYTF.

This clone was seen only once. One junction end does not reproduce the germline sequence, and a read error may be involved. The chain joins TRBV7-9 to TRBJ2-1; D might be TRBD1 (6 bases). Germline CDR1 and CDR2: SEHNR and FQNEAQ (reference sequence). This CDR3 contains 15 residues. CDR3 bases: TGTGCCAGCAGCCTAGCTACAGGGTACTACAATGAGCAGTTCTTC. Its translation: CASSLATGYYNEQFF.

The chain is built from TRBV10-2 and TRBJ2-1, with 10 bases identical to TRBD2. The CDR3 loop spans 15 amino acids. CDR1 is WSHSY and CDR2 is SAAADI in the germline V gene. V shed 2 bases and J 6 bases; nucleotides not matched to a gene: 4. The CDR3 DNA reads as TGCGCCAGCAGTGAGCCAGCGGGAGGGGTCAATGAGCAGTTCTTC. Translated: CASSEPAGGVNEQFF.

J is TRBJ1-3 and V is TRBV18; no reliable D call. This CDR3 comprises 17 residues. Per the germline V gene, CDR1 is KGHSH and CDR2 is LQKENI. Trimming pared 2 bases from V and 0 bases from J, leaving 14 bases between. CDR3 in amino acids: CASSPTGSGSSGNTIYF. In DNA form, the CDR3 reads TGTGCCAGCTCACCAACGGGTTCGGGGAGCTCTGGAAACACCATATATTTT.

The chain joins TRBV18 to TRBJ1-1; maybe TRBD1 (6 bases). The CDR3 is made up of 15 amino acids. In germline, CDR1 is KGHSH, CDR2 LQKENI. V lost 0 bases, J lost 4 bases, and 12 bases lay in between. The CDR3 loop is CASSPPRGGSTEAFF. DNA of the CDR3: TGTGCCAGCTCACCACCTAGAGGGGGGAGCACTGAAGCTTTCTTT.

This sequence joins TRBV6-6 and TRBJ2-7; D might be TRBD1 or TRBD2, each matching 6 bases. V was shortened by 7 bases and J by 2 bases, with 15 bases between the two germline ends. The germline V gene has CDR1 MNHNY and CDR2 SVGAGI (reference sequence). The length of the CDR3 is 14 residues. The CDR3 here is CASTYGGQTYEQYF. CDR3 nucleotides: TGTGCCAGCACCTACGGGGGCCAGACCTACGAGCAGTACTTC.

The rearrangement links TRBV21-1 to TRBJ1-6; TRBD1, the table's D call, lacks a check against the DNA. TRBV21-1 is recorded as a pseudogene. The CDR3 extends over 15 amino acids. The chain's CDR3 is CASSKRGPNNSPLHF. CDR3 DNA sequence: TGTGCCAGCAGCAAGAGGGGGCCAAATAATTCACCCCTCCACTTT.

This chain connects TRBV6-6 to TRBJ1-4; D gene ambiguous. The V gene lost 0 bases and the J gene lost 0 bases, with 8 bases spanning the gap. Germline V CDR1 and CDR2: MNHNY, SVGAGI (reference sequence). The CDR3 is 16 amino acids. The CDR3 DNA reads TGTGCCAGCAGTTACTCGAGAGGTGCAACTAATGAAAAACTGTTTTTT. Its translation: CASSYSRGATNEKLFF.

This chain uses TRBV6-6 with TRBJ2-7, with 10 bases identical to TRBD2. This CDR3 contains 15 residues. V lost 7 bases, J lost 2 bases, and 8 bases stayed unmatched. CDR1 is MNHNY and CDR2 is SVGAGI in the germline V gene (reference sequence). The CDR3 spells CASTPSLAGAYEQYF. The CDR3 DNA sequence: TGTGCCAGCACCCCGAGCCTAGCGGGAGCCTACGAGCAGTACTTC.

V usage is TRBV7-6 and J usage is TRBJ1-4; the D gene is possibly TRBD1 (5 bases). Trimming shortened V by 4 bases and J by 3 bases, and 9 bases separated the two germline ends. Germline CDR1 is SGHVS and CDR2 is FNYEAQ. CDR3 length equals 14 residues. Here the CDR3 reads CASSSTVPNEKLFF. The CDR3 DNA reads as TGTGCCAGCAGCTCGACAGTACCTAATGAAAAACTGTTTTTT.

The gene calls are TRBV6-5 and TRBJ1-4; the D gene is possibly TRBD1 (5 bases). Germline values: CDR1 MNHEY, CDR2 SVGAGI. The V end lost 10 bases, the J end lost 6 bases, and 15 bases lay between the germline ends. This CDR3 has 13 residues. The DNA for the CDR3 is TGTGCCACCCGGGGGGGAACAGATGAAAAACTGTTTTTT. Translation gives CATRGGTDEKLFF.

The V gene is TRBV6-1, the J gene TRBJ1-1; no firm D call. Germline CDR1 is MNHNS and CDR2 is SASEGT. This CDR3 region has 14 residues. Deletions cut 3 bases from V and 0 bases from J, with 8 bases between. The DNA of the CDR3 is TGTGCCAGCAGTGATCGGTGGATGAACACTGAAGCTTTCTTT. Its translation is CASSDRWMNTEAFF.

The chain uses TRBV6-1 and TRBJ1-5, with D perhaps matching TRBD1 (5 bases). Trimming pared 3 bases from V and 4 bases from J, leaving 16 bases between. Germline-derived CDR1 and CDR2 are MNHNS and SASEGT. The CDR3 consists of 16 residues. The CDR3 here is CASSDERGWGNQPQHF. The CDR3 DNA reads as TGTGCCAGCAGTGACGAGAGGGGCTGGGGGAATCAGCCCCAGCATTTT.

V usage is TRBV11-3 and J usage is TRBJ1-2; D remains unclear. The CDR3 sequence is 16 residues long. CDR1 and CDR2 from the germline V gene are SGHNT and YENEEA. Between the trimmed V and J ends, which lost 0 bases and 14 bases, there was a span of 25 bases. The CDR3 region has the DNA TGTGCCAGCAGCTTAGAGGGCCAAGCACGTCAAGGGTTTAGGACCTTC. It codes for CASSLEGQARQGFRTF.

This chain links TRBV19 with TRBJ2-1, with D perhaps TRBD1 (7 bases). Germline V gene sequence: CDR1 LNHDA, CDR2 SQIVND (reference sequence). This CDR3 has 17 residues. The V end lost 3 bases, the J end lost 3 bases, and 18 bases lay between the germline ends. CDR3 bases: TGTGCCAGTAGTATTCGGAGGGGGCGATCCTACTACAATGAGCAGTTCTTC. Amino acids: CASSIRRGRSYYNEQFF. Full variable domain (missing parts from reference TRBV19 and TRBJ2-1): DGGITQSPKYLFRKEGQNVTLSCEQNLNHDAMYWYRQDPGQGLRLIYYSQIVNDFQKGDIAEGYSVSREKKESFPLTVTSAQKNPTAFYLCASSIRRGRSYYNEQFFGPGTRLTVL.